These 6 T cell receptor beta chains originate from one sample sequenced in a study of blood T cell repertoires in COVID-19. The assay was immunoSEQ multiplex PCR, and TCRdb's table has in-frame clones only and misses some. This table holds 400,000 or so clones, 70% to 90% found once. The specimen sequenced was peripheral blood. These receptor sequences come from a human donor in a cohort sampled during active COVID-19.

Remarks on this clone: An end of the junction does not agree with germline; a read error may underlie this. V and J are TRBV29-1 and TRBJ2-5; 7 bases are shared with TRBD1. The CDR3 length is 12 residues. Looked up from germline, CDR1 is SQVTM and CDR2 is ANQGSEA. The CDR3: CTVCDPGGTQYF. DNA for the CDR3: TGCACCGTTTGCGACCCAGGGGGGACCCAGTACTTC.

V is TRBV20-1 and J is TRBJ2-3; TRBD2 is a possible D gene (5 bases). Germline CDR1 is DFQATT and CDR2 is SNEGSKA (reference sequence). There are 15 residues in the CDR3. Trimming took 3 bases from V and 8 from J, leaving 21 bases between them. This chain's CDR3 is CSASWRRGILVTQYF. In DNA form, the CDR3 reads TGCAGTGCTAGTTGGCGACGAGGGATCTTGGTTACGCAGTATTTT.

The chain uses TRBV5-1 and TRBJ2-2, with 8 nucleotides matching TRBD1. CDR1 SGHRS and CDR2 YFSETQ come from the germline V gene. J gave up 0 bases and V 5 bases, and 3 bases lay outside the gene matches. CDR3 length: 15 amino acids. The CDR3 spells CASRAQGANTGELFF. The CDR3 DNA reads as TGCGCCAGCAGAGCACAGGGGGCGAACACCGGGGAGCTGTTTTTT.

This chain's CDR3 is CSARPEAVDIQYF. DNA for the CDR3: TGCAGCGCGCGGCCCGAGGCTGTCGACATTCAGTACTTC. The chain employs TRBV29-1 and TRBJ2-4; the D is unclear. The CDR3 sequence is 13 residues long. V lost 7 bases, J lost 8 bases, and 18 bases lay in between. The germline V gene encodes CDR1 SQVTM and CDR2 ANQGSEA.

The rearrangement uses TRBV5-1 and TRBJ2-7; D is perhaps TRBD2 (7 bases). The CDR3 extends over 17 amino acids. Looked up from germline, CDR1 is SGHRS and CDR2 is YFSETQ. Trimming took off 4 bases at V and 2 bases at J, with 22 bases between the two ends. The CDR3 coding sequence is TGCGCCAGCAGCCAGGGGAGCATACCGGGACTAACCTACGAGCAGTACTTC. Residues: CASSQGSIPGLTYEQYF.

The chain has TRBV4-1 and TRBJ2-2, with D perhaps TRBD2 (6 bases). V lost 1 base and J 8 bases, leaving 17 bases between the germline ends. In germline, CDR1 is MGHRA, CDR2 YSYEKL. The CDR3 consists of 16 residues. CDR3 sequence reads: CASSQGGASWGGELFF. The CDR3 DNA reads TGCGCCAGCAGCCAAGGCGGGGCTTCGTGGGGAGGGGAGCTGTTTTTT.